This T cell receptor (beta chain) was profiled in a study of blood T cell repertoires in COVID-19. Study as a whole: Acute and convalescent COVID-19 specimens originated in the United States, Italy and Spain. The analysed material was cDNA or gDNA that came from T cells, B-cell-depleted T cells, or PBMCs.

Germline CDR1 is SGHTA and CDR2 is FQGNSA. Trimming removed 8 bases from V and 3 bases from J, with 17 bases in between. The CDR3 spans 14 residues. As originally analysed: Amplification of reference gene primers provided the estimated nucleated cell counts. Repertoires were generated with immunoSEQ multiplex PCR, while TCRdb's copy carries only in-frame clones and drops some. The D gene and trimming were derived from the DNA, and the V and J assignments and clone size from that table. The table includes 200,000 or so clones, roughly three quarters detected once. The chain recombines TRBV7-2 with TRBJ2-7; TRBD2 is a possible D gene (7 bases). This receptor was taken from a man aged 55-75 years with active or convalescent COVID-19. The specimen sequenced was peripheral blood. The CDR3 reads CASGPGGGLYEQYF. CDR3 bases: TGTGCCAGCGGCCCTGGGGGGGGCCTCTACGAGCAGTACTTC.